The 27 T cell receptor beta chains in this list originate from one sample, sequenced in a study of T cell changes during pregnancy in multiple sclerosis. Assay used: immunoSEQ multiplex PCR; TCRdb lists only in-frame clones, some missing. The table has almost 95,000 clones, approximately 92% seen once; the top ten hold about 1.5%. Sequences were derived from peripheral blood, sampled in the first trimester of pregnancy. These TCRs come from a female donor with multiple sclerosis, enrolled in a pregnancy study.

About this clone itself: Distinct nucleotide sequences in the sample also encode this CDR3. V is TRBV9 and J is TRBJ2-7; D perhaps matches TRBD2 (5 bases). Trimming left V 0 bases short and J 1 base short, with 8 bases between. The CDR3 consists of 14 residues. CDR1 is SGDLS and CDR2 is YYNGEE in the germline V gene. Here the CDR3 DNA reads TGTGCCAGCAGCGTAGCTTCGGGGTCCTACGAGCAGTACTTC. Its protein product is CASSVASGSYEQYF. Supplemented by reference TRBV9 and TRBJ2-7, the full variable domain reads DSGVTQTPKHLITATGQRVTLRCSPRSGDLSVYWYQQSLDQGLQFLIQYYNGEERAKGNILERFSAQQFPDLHSELNLSSLELGDSALYFCASSVASGSYEQYFGPGTRLTVT.

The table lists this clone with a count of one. The chain's CDR3 is CASSQDLASGIYYNEQFF. The CDR3 bases are TGTGCCAGCAGCCAAGATTTGGCTAGCGGGATTTACTACAATGAGCAGTTCTTC. This sequence joins TRBV4-2 and TRBJ2-1; 9 bases agree with TRBD2. This CDR3 region has 18 residues. Germline trimming cut 0 bases from V and 3 bases from J; bases unmatched to any gene: 9. Germline CDR1 and CDR2: LGHNA and YNFKEQ.

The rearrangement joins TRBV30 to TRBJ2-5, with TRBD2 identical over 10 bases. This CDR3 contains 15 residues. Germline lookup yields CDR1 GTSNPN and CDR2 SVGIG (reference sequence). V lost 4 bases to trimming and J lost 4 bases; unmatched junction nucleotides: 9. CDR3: CAWTPTRTSGETQYF. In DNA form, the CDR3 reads TGTGCCTGGACTCCTACCCGGACTAGCGGAGAGACCCAGTACTTC.

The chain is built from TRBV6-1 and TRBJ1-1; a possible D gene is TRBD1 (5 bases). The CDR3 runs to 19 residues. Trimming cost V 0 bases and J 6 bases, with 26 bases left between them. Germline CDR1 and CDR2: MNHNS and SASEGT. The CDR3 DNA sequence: TGTGCCAGCAGTGAAGCTCATCAACCCCGCAGGGAGGTTAGGGCTGAAGCTTTCTTT. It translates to CASSEAHQPRREVRAEAFF.

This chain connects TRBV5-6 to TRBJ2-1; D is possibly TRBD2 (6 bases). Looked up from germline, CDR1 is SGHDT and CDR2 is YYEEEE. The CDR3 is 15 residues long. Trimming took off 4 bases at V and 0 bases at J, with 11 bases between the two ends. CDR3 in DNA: TGTGCCAGCAGCCTTAGCGGCAGCTCCTACAATGAGCAGTTCTTC. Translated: CASSLSGSSYNEQFF.

The CDR3 protein is CASSSGQGVNNEQFF. CDR3 nucleotides: TGTGCCAGCAGCTCGGGACAGGGAGTCAACAATGAGCAGTTCTTC. The chain uses TRBV7-9 and TRBJ2-1, with TRBD1 matching over 9 bases. CDR1 is SEHNR, CDR2 FQNEAQ, per germline (reference sequence). The CDR3 is 15 amino acids. Trimming cost V 4 bases and J 5 bases; bases outside gene matches: 6. Together with reference TRBV7-9 and TRBJ2-1, the CDR3 gives the full variable domain: DTGVSQNPRHKITKRGQNVTFRCDPISEHNRLYWYRQTLGQGPEFLTYFQNEAQLEKSRLLSDRFSAERPKGSFSTLEIQRTEQGDSAMYLCASSSGQGVNNEQFFGPGTRLTVL.

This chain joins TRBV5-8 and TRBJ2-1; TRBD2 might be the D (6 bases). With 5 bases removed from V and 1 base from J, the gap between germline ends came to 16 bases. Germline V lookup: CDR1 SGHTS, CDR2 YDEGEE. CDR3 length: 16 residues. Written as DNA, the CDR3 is TGTGCCAGCAGTTATGCCGGGACTCAGTCCTACAATGAGCAGTTCTTC. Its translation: CASSYAGTQSYNEQFF. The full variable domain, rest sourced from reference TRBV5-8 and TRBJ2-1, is EAGVTQSPTHLIKTRGQQATLRCSPISGHTSVYWYQQALGLGLQFLLWYDEGEERNRGNFPPRFSGRQFPNYSSELNVNALELEDSALYLCASSYAGTQSYNEQFFGPGTRLTVL.

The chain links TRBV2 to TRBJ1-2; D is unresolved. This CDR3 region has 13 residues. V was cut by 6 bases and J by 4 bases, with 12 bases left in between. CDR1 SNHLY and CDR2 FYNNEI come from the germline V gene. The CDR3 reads CASSEIGVYGYTF. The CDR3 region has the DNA TGTGCCAGCAGCGAAATCGGGGTCTATGGCTACACCTTC. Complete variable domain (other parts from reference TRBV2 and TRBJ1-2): EPEVTQTPSHQVTQMGQEVILRCVPISNHLYFYWYRQILGQKVEFLVSFYNNEISEKSEIFDDQFSVERPDGSNFTLKIRSTKLEDSAMYFCASSEIGVYGYTFGSGTRLTVV.

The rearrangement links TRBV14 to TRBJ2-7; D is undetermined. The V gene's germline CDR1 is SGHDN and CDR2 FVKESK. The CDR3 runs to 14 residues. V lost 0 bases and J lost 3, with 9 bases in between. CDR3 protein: CASSQENSYYEQYF. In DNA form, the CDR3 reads TGTGCCAGCAGCCAAGAGAACAGTTACTACGAGCAGTACTTC.

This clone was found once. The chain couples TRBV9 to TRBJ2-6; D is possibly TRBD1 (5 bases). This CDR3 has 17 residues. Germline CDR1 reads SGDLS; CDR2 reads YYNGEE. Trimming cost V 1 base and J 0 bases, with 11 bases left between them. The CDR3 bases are TGTGCCAGCAGCGTAAGACTTAGGGGCTCTGGGGCCAACGTCCTGACTTTC. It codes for CASSVRLRGSGANVLTF.

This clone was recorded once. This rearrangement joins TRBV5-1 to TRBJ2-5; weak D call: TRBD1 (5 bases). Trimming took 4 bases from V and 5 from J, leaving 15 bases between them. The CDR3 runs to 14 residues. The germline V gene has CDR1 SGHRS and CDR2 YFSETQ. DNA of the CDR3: TGCGCCAGCAGCCTGACTCAGTCAGGGGAGACCCAGTACTTC. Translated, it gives CASSLTQSGETQYF. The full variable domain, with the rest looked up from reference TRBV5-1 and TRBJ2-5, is KAGVTQTPRYLIKTRGQQVTLSCSPISGHRSVSWYQQTPGQGLQFLFEYFSETQRNKGNFPGRFSGRQFSNSRSEMNVSTLELGDSALYLCASSLTQSGETQYFGPGTRLLVL.

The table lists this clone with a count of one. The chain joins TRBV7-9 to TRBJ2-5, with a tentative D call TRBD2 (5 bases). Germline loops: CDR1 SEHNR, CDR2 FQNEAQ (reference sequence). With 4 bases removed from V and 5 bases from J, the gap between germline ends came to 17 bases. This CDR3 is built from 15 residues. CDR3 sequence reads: CASSSAPSTIETQYF. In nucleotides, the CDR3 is TGTGCCAGCAGCTCAGCCCCATCGACTATTGAGACCCAGTACTTC.

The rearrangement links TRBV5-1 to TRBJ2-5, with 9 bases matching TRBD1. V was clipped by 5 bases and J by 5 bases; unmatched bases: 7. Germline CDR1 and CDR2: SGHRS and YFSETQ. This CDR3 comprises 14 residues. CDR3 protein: CASRRDRVRETQYF. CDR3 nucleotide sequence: TGCGCCAGCAGACGGGACAGGGTCCGCGAGACCCAGTACTTC.

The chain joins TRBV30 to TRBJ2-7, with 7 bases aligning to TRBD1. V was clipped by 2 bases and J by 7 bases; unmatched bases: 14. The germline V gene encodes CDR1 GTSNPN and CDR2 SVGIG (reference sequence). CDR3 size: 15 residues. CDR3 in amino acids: CAWSPQDREWGEQYF. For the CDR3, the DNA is TGTGCCTGGAGTCCCCAAGACAGGGAGTGGGGTGAGCAGTACTTC. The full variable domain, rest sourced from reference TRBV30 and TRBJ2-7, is SQTIHQWPATLVQPVGSPLSLECTVEGTSNPNLYWYRQAAGRGLQLLFYSVGIGQISSEVPQNLSASRPQDRQFILSSKKLLLSDSGFYLCAWSPQDREWGEQYFGPGTRLTVT.

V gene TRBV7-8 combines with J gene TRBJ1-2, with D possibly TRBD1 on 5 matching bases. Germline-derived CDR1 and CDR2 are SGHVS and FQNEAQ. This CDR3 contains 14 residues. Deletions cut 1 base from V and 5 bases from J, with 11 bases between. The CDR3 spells CASSLGREGYGYTF. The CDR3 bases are TGTGCCAGCAGCTTAGGCAGGGAAGGGTATGGCTACACCTTC.

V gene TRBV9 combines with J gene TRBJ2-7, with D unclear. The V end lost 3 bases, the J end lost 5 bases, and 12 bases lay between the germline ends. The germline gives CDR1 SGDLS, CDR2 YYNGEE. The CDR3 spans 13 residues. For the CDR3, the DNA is TGTGCCAGCAGCGGAGGTCCGTTGGACGAGCAGTACTTC. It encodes CASSGGPLDEQYF. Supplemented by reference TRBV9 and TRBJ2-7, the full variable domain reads DSGVTQTPKHLITATGQRVTLRCSPRSGDLSVYWYQQSLDQGLQFLIQYYNGEERAKGNILERFSAQQFPDLHSELNLSSLELGDSALYFCASSGGPLDEQYFGPGTRLTVT.

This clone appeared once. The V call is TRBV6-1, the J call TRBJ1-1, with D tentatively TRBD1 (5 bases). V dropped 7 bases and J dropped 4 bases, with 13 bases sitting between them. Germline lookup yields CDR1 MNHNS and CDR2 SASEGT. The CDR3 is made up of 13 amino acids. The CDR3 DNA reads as TGTGCCAGCAAAGGGGTCGCCACCACTGAAGCTTTCTTT. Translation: CASKGVATTEAFF.

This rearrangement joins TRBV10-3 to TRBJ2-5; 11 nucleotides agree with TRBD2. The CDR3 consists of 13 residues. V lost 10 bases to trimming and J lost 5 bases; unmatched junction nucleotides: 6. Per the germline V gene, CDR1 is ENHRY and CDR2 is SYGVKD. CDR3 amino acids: CATGTSGGETQYF. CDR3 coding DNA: TGTGCCACCGGGACTAGCGGTGGGGAGACCCAGTACTTC.

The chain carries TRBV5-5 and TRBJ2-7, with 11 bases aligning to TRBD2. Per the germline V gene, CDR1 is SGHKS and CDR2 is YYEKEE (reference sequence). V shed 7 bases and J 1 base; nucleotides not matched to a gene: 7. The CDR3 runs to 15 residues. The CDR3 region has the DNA TGTGCCAGCCTCAAGGGACTAGCGGTTTCCTACGAGCAGTACTTC. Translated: CASLKGLAVSYEQYF.

The CDR3 sequence: CASSLTGGTYEQYF. The CDR3 DNA sequence: TGTGCCAGCAGCTTGACAGGGGGGACCTACGAGCAGTACTTC. The V call is TRBV7-2, the J call TRBJ2-7, with 9 bases lining up with TRBD1. The germline V gene has CDR1 SGHTA and CDR2 FQGNSA. This CDR3 contains 14 residues. J gave up 2 bases and V 3 bases, and 2 bases lay outside the gene matches.

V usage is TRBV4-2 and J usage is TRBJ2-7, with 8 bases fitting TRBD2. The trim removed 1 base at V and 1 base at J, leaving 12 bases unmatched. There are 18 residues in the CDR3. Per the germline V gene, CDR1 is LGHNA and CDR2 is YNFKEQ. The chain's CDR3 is CASSQAGLLAGQSYEQYF. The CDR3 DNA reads TGTGCCAGCAGCCAAGCAGGGTTGCTAGCGGGCCAATCCTACGAGCAGTACTTC.

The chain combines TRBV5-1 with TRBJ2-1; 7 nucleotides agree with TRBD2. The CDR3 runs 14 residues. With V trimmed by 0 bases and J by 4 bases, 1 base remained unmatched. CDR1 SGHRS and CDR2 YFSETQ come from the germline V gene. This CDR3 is CASSLGGGYNEQFF. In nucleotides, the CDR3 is TGCGCCAGCAGCTTGGGCGGGGGTTACAATGAGCAGTTCTTC.

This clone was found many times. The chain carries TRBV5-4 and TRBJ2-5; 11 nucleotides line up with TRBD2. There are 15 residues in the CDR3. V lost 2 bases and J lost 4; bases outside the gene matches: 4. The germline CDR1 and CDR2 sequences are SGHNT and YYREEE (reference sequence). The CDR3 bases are TGTGCCAGCAGCTTCACTAGCGGGAGAGGAGAGACCCAGTACTTC. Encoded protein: CASSFTSGRGETQYF.

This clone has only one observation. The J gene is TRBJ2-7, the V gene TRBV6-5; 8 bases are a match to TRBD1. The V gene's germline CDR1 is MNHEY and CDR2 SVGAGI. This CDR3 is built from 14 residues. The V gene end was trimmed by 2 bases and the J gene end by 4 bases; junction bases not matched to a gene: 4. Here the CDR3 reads CASSYRDRGYEQYF. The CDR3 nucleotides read TGTGCCAGCAGTTACCGAGACAGGGGTTACGAGCAGTACTTC.

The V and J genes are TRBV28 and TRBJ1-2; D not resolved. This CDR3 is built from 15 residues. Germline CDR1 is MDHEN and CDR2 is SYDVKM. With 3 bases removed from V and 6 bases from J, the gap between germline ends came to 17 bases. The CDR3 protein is CASSLLAGFSNGYTF. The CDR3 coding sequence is TGTGCCAGCAGTTTGTTGGCGGGCTTTAGTAATGGCTACACCTTC.

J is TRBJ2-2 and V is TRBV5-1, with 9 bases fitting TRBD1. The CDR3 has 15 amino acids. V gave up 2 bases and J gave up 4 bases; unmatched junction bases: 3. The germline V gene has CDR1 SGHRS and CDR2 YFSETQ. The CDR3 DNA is TGCGCCAGCAGCTTAACAGGGGGCGTCACCGGGGAGCTGTTTTTT. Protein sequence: CASSLTGGVTGELFF.

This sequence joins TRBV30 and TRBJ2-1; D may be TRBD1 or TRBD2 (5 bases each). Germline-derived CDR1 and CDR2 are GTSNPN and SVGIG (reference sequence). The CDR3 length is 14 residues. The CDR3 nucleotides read TGTGCTTGGGGCGGGCCGACGTCCTACAATGAGCAGTTCTTC. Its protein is CAWGGPTSYNEQFF.